What follows are 4 T cell receptor beta chains derived from one specimen sequenced in a study of response to subunit inactivated influenza vaccine. MiXCR, run by TCRdb on the RT-PCR reads, gives a single entry per CDR3 protein. Among 500,000 to 600,000 distinct CDR3 sequences listed, approximately 10% were seen once. These data also formed part of another study, on T cells expressing NK-cell markers. That publication notes: Researchers built TCR beta cDNA using 5'RACE template switching with UMIs.

The sample here was PBMCs from blood, taken on the day of vaccination. Every receptor here comes from a man in his forties or fifties who received an inactivated influenza vaccine.

This clonotype was counted between two and nine times. The V and J genes are TRBV29-1 and TRBJ1-2; D gene unclear. The V and J ends lost 5 bases and 5 bases respectively, with 12 bases between them. In germline, CDR1 is SQVTM, CDR2 ANQGSEA. This CDR3 region has 12 residues. In nucleotides, the CDR3 is TGCAGCGTTCTGCCAGACGGGTATGGCTACACCTTC. It specifies CSVLPDGYGYTF.

This clonotype has more than one count but fewer than ten. The chain links TRBV19 to TRBJ2-1; 8 nucleotides match TRBD2. Germline assignment: CDR1 LNHDA and CDR2 SQIVND (reference sequence). V was pared by 2 bases and J by 6 bases, with 6 bases of the junction left unmatched. This CDR3 has 15 amino acids. CDR3 protein: CASSIPSGGINEQFF. CDR3 DNA: TGTGCCAGTAGTATACCCAGCGGGGGAATCAATGAGCAGTTCTTC. Filled out from reference TRBV19 and TRBJ2-1, the complete variable domain reads DGGITQSPKYLFRKEGQNVTLSCEQNLNHDAMYWYRQDPGQGLRLIYYSQIVNDFQKGDIAEGYSVSREKKESFPLTVTSAQKNPTAFYLCASSIPSGGINEQFFGPGTRLTVL.

The sample holds many counts of this clonotype. This rearrangement joins TRBV12-3 or TRBV12-4 to TRBJ2-7, with D unclear. The CDR3 is 12 amino acids. V lost 1 base, J lost 11 bases, and 12 bases lay in between. The CDR3 reads CASSLDGPMEYF. The DNA for the CDR3 is TGTGCCAGCAGTTTAGACGGACCTATGGAGTACTTC.

The chain joins TRBV7-3 to TRBJ2-1; the D is unclear. Between the trimmed V and J ends, which lost 4 bases and 10 bases, there was a span of 17 bases. CDR3 length: 14 amino acids. CDR1 is SGHTA, CDR2 FQGTGA, per germline. The CDR3 here is CASSSNGPGREQFF. CDR3 bases: TGTGCCAGCAGCTCTAATGGACCGGGCAGGGAGCAGTTCTTC.